These 20 T cell receptor beta chains share one sample of origin, sequenced in a study of T cells in Graves' hyperthyroidism and ophthalmopathy. The CDR3 regions of TCR beta were amplified from RNA transcripts. HTBI primers were the set used in a first-round RT-PCR of the TCR CDR3. TCRdb re-derived calls from the multiplex PCR reads in MiXCR, one entry per CDR3 protein. The top ten hold 9.2% of the sample, which has hundreds of thousands of distinct CDR3 sequences, under 15% seen once. Material: blood. The receptors originated from a woman aged 18 to 35 with Graves' hyperthyroidism.

This clonotype was observed at least ten times. This sequence joins TRBV24-1 and TRBJ2-1; the D gene is possibly TRBD1 (5 bases). CDR3 length: 15 residues. Trimming cost V 3 bases and J 1 base, with 9 bases left between them. The V gene's germline CDR1 is KGHDR and CDR2 SFDVKD. The CDR3 DNA sequence: TGTGCCACCAGTGATCCAGGGTCATCCTACAATGAGCAGTTCTTC. Its protein is CATSDPGSSYNEQFF.

The table lists this clonotype with a few counts. This rearrangement joins TRBV3-1 to TRBJ2-7; no reliable D call. This CDR3 spans 14 amino acids. Trimming pared 2 bases from V and 0 bases from J, leaving 8 bases between. Germline loops: CDR1 LGHDT, CDR2 YNNKEL (reference sequence). CDR3 in amino acids: CASSQMGSSYEQYF. For the CDR3, the DNA is TGTGCCAGCAGCCAAATGGGATCCTCCTACGAGCAGTACTTC.

This clonotype was recorded at least ten times. This rearrangement joins TRBV6-1 to TRBJ1-1; D remains ambiguous. The CDR3 extends over 13 amino acids. CDR1 is MNHNS and CDR2 is SASEGT in the germline V gene. V lost 1 base to trimming and J lost 2 bases, with 5 bases between them. DNA for the CDR3: TGTGCCAGCAGTGAAGAGTTAAACACTGAAGCTTTCTTT. Protein sequence: CASSEELNTEAFF.

CDR3 DNA: TGTGCCAGCAACGCCGGGTCGCCGCTCTCAGCAGATGAGCAGTTCTTC. It codes for CASNAGSPLSADEQFF. The V call is TRBV7-2, the J call TRBJ2-1, with D unresolved. Trimming shortened V by 7 bases and J by 8 bases, and 24 bases separated the two germline ends. The CDR3 totals 16 residues. CDR1 is SGHTA and CDR2 is FQGNSA in the germline V gene.

There are many counts of this clonotype. The rearrangement uses TRBV6-1 and TRBJ2-5; 13 positions match TRBD2. The CDR3 totals 15 residues. Germline CDR1 and CDR2: MNHNS and SASEGT. The junction had 6 bases not matched to a gene; V was cut back by 5 bases and J by 6 bases. The CDR3 nucleotides are TGTGCCAGCAGTCCTACTAGCGGGAGGGCGAAGACCCAGTACTTC. Translated: CASSPTSGRAKTQYF.

The table lists this clonotype with many counts. The rearrangement uses TRBV7-2 and TRBJ2-7, with 10 bases lining up with TRBD1. Germline V CDR1 and CDR2: SGHTA, FQGNSA. This CDR3 is 16 amino acids long. The V segment lost 1 base and the J segment 5 bases; nucleotides outside the gene matches: 8. The CDR3 protein is CASSLGFGTGVDEQYF. CDR3 sequence (DNA): TGTGCCAGCAGCTTAGGGTTTGGGACAGGGGTGGACGAGCAGTACTTC.

In this sample, this clonotype turned up many times. The chain joins TRBV14 to TRBJ2-3; 8 bases map to TRBD2. V trimming: 1 base; J trimming: 2 bases; junction bases outside the gene matches: 8. The CDR3 runs 17 residues. Looked up from germline, CDR1 is SGHDN and CDR2 is FVKESK. CDR3 bases: TGTGCCAGCAGCCAAGTTAAAGCGGGGGACTACACAGATACGCAGTATTTT. This gives the protein CASSQVKAGDYTDTQYF.

The chain is built from TRBV5-1 and TRBJ1-4; tentative D call: TRBD1 (5 bases). Trimming shortened V by 4 bases and J by 4 bases, and 23 bases separated the two germline ends. This CDR3 contains 18 residues. Per germline, CDR1 SGHRS and CDR2 YFSETQ. CDR3 sequence reads: CASSGGTTIEVGNEKLFF. CDR3 DNA sequence: TGCGCCAGCAGCGGAGGGACCACCATTGAAGTGGGTAATGAAAAACTGTTTTTT.

This clonotype was detected many times. As DNA, the CDR3 is TGTGCCAGCAGTGAAGCCCGGAATTCACCCCTCCACTTT. This codes for CASSEARNSPLHF. This chain connects TRBV2 to TRBJ1-6; D gene ambiguous. The length of the CDR3 is 13 residues. Germline CDR1 reads SNHLY; CDR2 reads FYNNEI. V dropped 0 bases and J dropped 7 bases, with 4 bases sitting between them.

Remarks on this clonotype: This may come from a read error, since a much larger clone is one base off. V is TRBV5-1 and J is TRBJ2-7; D is perhaps TRBD2 (6 bases). V lost 2 bases, J lost 1 base, and 13 bases lay in between. The germline V gene encodes CDR1 SGHRS and CDR2 YFSETQ. The CDR3 loop spans 15 amino acids. The CDR3 nucleotides are TGCGCCAGCAGCTTTCGGACTAACGGGTCCTACGAGCAGTACTTC. Protein product: CASSFRTNGSYEQYF. Combining the CDR3 with reference TRBV5-1 and TRBJ2-7 gives the whole variable domain KAGVTQTPRYLIKTRGQQVTLSCSPISGHRSVSWYQQTPGQGLQFLFEYFSETQRNKGNFPGRFSGRQFSNSRSEMNVSTLELGDSALYLCASSFRTNGSYEQYFGPGTRLTVT.

This clonotype was detected ten times or more. This chain links TRBV28 with TRBJ1-5, with a weak D call TRBD1 (6 bases). Trimming took off 8 bases at V and 1 base at J, with 18 bases between the two ends. The CDR3 is 16 residues long. In germline, CDR1 is MDHEN, CDR2 SYDVKM. The CDR3 region is CASSARGQMSNQPQHF. In nucleotides, the CDR3 is TGTGCCAGCTCCGCCCGAGGACAGATGAGCAATCAGCCCCAGCATTTT.

This clonotype was picked up many times. The rearrangement joins TRBV3-1 to TRBJ1-2; no definite D call. The CDR3 spans 17 residues. Germline V gives CDR1 LGHDT, CDR2 YNNKEL (reference sequence). Deletions cut 0 bases from V and 2 bases from J, with 16 bases between. The CDR3 spells CASSQENPLRTNYGYTF. CDR3 sequence (DNA): TGTGCCAGCAGCCAAGAAAATCCGTTAAGGACGAACTATGGCTACACCTTC.

In its sample, this clonotype was seen many times. The chain employs TRBV24-1 and TRBJ2-7; 8 bases line up with TRBD2. The J segment lost 4 bases and the V segment lost 9 bases, leaving 10 bases of the junction unmatched. The CDR3 is made up of 14 amino acids. Per germline, CDR1 KGHDR and CDR2 SFDVKD. This chain's CDR3 is CATPTGLGFYEQYF. CDR3 sequence (DNA): TGTGCCACCCCCACGGGACTAGGTTTTTACGAGCAGTACTTC.

This clonotype appeared many times. This chain joins TRBV9 and TRBJ2-5; either TRBD1 or TRBD2 may fit D (5 bases each). CDR3 length equals 14 residues. Germline V gives CDR1 SGDLS, CDR2 YYNGEE. V lost 0 bases to trimming and J lost 2 bases, with 8 bases between them. In DNA form, the CDR3 reads TGTGCCAGCAGCGTAGGTGAGGGGCAAGAGACCCAGTACTTC. Translation: CASSVGEGQETQYF.

This chain connects TRBV18 to TRBJ2-7, with D perhaps matching TRBD2 (5 bases). Germline CDR1 and CDR2: KGHSH and LQKENI. The CDR3 loop spans 17 amino acids. V lost 0 bases and J 0 bases, leaving 15 bases between the germline ends. The chain's CDR3 is CASSPPTQAAFSYEQYF. DNA for the CDR3: TGTGCCAGCTCACCACCTACCCAAGCGGCATTCTCCTACGAGCAGTACTTC.

This clonotype was seen once. The chain joins TRBV9 to TRBJ2-7; 7 nucleotides match TRBD2. Germline CDR1 and CDR2: SGDLS and YYNGEE. V shed 8 bases and J 1 base; nucleotides not matched to a gene: 3. The CDR3 covers 12 residues. The CDR3: CARGGVSYEQYF. In DNA form, the CDR3 reads TGTGCCAGGGGGGGGGTTTCCTACGAGCAGTACTTC.

The table lists this clonotype with many counts. The CDR3 bases are TGCGCCAGCAGCTCCTCTGCTCGGAACACTGAAGCTTTCTTT. It encodes CASSSSARNTEAFF. The chain couples TRBV5-1 to TRBJ1-1; D is unresolved. CDR3 length equals 14 residues. Looked up from germline, CDR1 is SGHRS and CDR2 is YFSETQ. Trimming took 3 bases from V and 1 from J, leaving 10 bases between them.

The chain couples TRBV20-1 to TRBJ1-1; D possibly corresponds to TRBD1 (6 bases). The length of the CDR3 is 14 residues. Germline CDR1 DFQATT, CDR2 SNEGSKA (reference sequence). V was pared by 4 bases and J by 6 bases, with 18 bases between. The DNA of the CDR3 is TGCAGTGCTATTGAGGGGGGAGGGTCGTCTGAAGCTTTCTTT. Amino acid sequence: CSAIEGGGSSEAFF.

The chain is built from TRBV27 and TRBJ1-6; no clear D gene. The length of the CDR3 is 14 residues. Trimming pared 8 bases from V and 4 bases from J, leaving 12 bases between. Germline assignment: CDR1 MNHEY and CDR2 SMNVEV (reference sequence). The CDR3 DNA sequence: TGTGCCAGCGATAGGGTTAGGTATAATTCACCCCTCCACTTT. As protein: CASDRVRYNSPLHF.

There are many counts of this clonotype. The chain carries TRBV27 and TRBJ1-1; possibly TRBD1 for D (6 bases). Germline lookup yields CDR1 MNHEY and CDR2 SMNVEV (reference sequence). The CDR3 is made up of 13 amino acids. Between the trimmed V and J ends, which lost 5 bases and 7 bases, there was a span of 14 bases. CDR3 sequence: CASSVGRGDEAFF. The CDR3, as DNA: TGTGCCAGCAGTGTGGGCAGGGGAGATGAAGCTTTCTTT.